This TCR beta chain appears in the sequencing data of a study of early T cells in non-severe SARS-CoV-2 infection. General study results and limits: Missing private and CD4 specificities, VDJdb matching favored anti-spike CD8 responses.

From the 5' RACE reads, TCRdb called clonotypes with MiXCR, one entry per CDR3 protein. The sample consists of around 81,000 distinct CDR3 sequences, around 14% of them appearing once. Turning to this clonotype: The antigen remains unidentified.

The CDR3 has 14 residues. Trimming cost V 5 bases and J 9 bases, with 17 bases left between them. Germline CDR1 is KGHSH and CDR2 is LQKENI. The TCR sequence derives from an adult who was a healthcare worker with PCR-confirmed SARS-CoV-2 infection or an uninfected control (not recorded which). V usage is TRBV18 and J usage is TRBJ2-4; unclear D gene. The sequenced sample was whole blood. CDR3 loop: CASSDQTDAAIQYF. The DNA of the CDR3 is TGTGCCAGCTCAGACCAAACGGACGCGGCCATTCAGTACTTC.